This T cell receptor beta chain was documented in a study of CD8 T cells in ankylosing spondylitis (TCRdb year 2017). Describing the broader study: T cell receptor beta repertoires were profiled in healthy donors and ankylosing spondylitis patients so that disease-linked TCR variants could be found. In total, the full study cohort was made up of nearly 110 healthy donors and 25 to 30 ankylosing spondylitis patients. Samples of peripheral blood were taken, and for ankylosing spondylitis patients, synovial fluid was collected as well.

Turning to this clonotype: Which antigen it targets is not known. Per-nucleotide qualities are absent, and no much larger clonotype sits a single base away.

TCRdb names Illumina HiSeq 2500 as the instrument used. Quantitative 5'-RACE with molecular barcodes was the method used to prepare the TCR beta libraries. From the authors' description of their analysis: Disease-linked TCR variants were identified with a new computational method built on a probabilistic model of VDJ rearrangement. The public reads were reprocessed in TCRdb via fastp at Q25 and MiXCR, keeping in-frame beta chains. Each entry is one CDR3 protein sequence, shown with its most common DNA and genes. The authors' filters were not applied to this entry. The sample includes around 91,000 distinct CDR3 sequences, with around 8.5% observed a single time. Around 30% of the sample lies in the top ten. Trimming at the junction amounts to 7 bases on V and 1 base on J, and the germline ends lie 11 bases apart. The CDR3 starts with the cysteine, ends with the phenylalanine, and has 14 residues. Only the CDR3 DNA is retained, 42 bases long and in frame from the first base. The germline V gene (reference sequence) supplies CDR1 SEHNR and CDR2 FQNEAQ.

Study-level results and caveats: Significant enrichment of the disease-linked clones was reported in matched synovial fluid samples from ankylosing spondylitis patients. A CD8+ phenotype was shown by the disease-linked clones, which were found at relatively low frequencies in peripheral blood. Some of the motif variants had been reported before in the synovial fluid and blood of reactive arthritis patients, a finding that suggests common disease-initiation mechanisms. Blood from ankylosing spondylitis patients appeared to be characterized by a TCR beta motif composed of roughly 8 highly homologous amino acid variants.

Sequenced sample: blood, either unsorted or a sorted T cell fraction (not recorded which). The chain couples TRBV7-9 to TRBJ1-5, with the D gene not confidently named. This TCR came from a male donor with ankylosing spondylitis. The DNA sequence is TGTGCCAGCACGGTGGGTGGGAGCAATCAGCCCCAGCATTTT. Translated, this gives CASTVGGSNQPQHF.